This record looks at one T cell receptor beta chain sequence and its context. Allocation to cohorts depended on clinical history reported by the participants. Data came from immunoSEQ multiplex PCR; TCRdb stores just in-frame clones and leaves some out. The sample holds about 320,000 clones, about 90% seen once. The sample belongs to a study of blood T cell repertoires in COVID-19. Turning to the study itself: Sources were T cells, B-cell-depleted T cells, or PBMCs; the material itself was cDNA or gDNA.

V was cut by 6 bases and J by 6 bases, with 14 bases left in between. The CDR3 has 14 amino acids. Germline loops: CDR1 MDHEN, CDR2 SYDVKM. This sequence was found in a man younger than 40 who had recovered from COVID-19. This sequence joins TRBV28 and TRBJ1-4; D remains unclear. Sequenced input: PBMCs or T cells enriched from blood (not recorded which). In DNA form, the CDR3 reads TGTGCCAGCAGCAATAGGGAGGCGGATGAAAAACTGTTTTTT. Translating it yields CASSNREADEKLFF. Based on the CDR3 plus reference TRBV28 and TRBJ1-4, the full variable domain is DVKVTQSSRYLVKRTGEKVFLECVQDMDHENMFWYRQDPGLGLRLIYFSYDVKMKEKGDIPEGYSVSREKKERFSLILESASTNQTSMYLCASSNREADEKLFFGSGTQLSVL.